This T cell receptor beta chain was found in a study of blood T cells in healthy people across ages. V lost 1 base to trimming and J lost 2 bases, with 29 bases between them. This CDR3 region has 21 residues. Worth noting for this clonotype: No antigen is known for it.

Study-level points and caveats: Relative to aged donors, long-lived donors carried more naive CD4+ cells and displayed higher diversity.

Alongside a J-beta primer mix, a sample-barcoded 5' primer served in a second PCR lasting roughly 7 to 11 cycles. MiXCR, run by TCRdb on the 5' RACE reads, gives a single entry per CDR3 protein. Of over 1,300,000 distinct CDR3 sequences in the sample, approximately 59% were seen once. The sequenced material came from blood. The sequence came from a man between 18 and 29 years old in good health. The chain joins TRBV12-3 or TRBV12-4 to TRBJ1-2; TRBD1 is a possible D gene (6 bases). CDR3 DNA: TGTGCCAGCAGTTTAGTCGGGGGGCCCCAGCAGGGCCTCCTTGGAAACTATGGCTACACCTTC. This sequence encodes CASSLVGGPQQGLLGNYGYTF.